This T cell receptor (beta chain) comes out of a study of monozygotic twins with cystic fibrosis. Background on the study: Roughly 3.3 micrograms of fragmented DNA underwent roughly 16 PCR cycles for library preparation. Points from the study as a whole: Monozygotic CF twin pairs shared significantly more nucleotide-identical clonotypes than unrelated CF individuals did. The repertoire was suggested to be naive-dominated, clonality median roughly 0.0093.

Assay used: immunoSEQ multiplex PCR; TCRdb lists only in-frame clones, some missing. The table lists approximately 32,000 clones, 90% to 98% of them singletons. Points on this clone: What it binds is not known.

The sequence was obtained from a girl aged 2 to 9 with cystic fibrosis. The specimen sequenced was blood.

The CDR3 DNA reads TGCGCCAGCAGCTCGGGACACTACGAGCAGTACTTC. This codes for CASSSGHYEQYF. The chain uses TRBV5-1 and TRBJ2-7; TRBD1 might be the D (6 bases). CDR1 and CDR2 from the germline V gene are SGHRS and YFSETQ. The CDR3 spans 12 residues. V lost 3 bases to trimming and J lost 3 bases, with 7 bases between them.